This T cell receptor beta chain was recovered during a study of T cells in Graves' hyperthyroidism and ophthalmopathy. Amplified TCR beta CDR3 regions came from RNA transcripts. TCR CDR3 regions were first amplified by RT-PCR with HTBI primers. TCRdb re-called the multiplex PCR reads through MiXCR, storing one row per CDR3 protein. The data contain under 300,000 distinct CDR3 sequences, roughly 22% of them singletons. CDR3 length: 16 residues. V was cut by 6 bases and J by 1 base, with 18 bases left in between. This clonotype was detected many times. The sequence was obtained from a man aged 25-45 years with Graves' ophthalmopathy. The rearrangement uses TRBV12-3 or TRBV12-4 and TRBJ1-1, with D unresolved. Sequenced: blood. The CDR3 nucleotides are TGTGCCAGCAGCCCACGGGCGGGCAGAACGAACACTGAAGCTTTCTTT. Residues: CASSPRAGRTNTEAFF.